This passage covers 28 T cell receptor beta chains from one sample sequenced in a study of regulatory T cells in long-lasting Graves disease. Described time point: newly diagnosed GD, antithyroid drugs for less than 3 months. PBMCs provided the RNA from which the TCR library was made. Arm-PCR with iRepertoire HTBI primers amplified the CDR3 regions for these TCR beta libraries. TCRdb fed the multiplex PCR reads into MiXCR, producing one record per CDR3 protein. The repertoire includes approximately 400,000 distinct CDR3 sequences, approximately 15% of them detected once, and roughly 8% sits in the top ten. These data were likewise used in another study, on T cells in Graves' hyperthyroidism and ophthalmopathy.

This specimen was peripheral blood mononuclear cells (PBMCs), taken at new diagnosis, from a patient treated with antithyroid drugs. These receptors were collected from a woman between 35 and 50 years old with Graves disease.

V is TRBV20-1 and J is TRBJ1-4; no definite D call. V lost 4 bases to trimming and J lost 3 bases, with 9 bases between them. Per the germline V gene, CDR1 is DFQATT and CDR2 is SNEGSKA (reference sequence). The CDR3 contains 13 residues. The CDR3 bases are TGCAGTGCTAAGTGGGCACCTAATGAAAAACTGTTTTTT. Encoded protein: CSAKWAPNEKLFF.

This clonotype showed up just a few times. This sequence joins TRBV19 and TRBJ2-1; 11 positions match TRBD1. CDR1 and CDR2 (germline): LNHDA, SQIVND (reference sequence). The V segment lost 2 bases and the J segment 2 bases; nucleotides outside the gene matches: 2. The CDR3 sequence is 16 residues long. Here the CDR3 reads CASSIRDRGTYNEQFF. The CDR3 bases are TGTGCCAGTAGTATAAGGGACAGGGGGACCTACAATGAGCAGTTCTTC.

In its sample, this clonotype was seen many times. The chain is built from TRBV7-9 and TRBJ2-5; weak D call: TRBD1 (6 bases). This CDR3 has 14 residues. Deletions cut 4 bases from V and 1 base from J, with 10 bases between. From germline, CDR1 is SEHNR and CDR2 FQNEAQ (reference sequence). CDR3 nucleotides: TGTGCCAGCAGCTCTGCAGGGGCCCAAGAGACCCAGTACTTC. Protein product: CASSSAGAQETQYF.

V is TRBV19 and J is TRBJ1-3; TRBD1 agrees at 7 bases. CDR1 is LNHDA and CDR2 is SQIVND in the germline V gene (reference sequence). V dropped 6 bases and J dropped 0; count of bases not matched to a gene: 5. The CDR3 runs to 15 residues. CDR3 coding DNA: TGTGCCAGTAGAGCTACAGGGGTCTCTGGAAACACCATATATTTT. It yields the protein CASRATGVSGNTIYF.

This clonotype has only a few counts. The CDR3: CSARDPDRVTEAFF. CDR3 DNA sequence: TGCAGTGCTAGAGACCCTGACAGGGTGACGGAAGCTTTCTTT. The chain links TRBV20-1 to TRBJ1-1; 7 bases are a match to TRBD1. The CDR3 runs to 14 residues. CDR1 and CDR2 (germline): DFQATT, SNEGSKA (reference sequence). Trimming cost V 0 bases and J 8 bases; bases outside gene matches: 9.

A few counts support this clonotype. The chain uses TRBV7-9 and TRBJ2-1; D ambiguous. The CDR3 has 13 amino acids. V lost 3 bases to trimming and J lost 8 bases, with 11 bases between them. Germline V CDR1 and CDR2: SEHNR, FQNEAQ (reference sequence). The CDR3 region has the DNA TGTGCCAGCAGCTTTTGGGATCGGGATGAGCAGTTCTTC. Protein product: CASSFWDRDEQFF. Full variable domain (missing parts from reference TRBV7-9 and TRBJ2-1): DTGVSQNPRHKITKRGQNVTFRCDPISEHNRLYWYRQTLGQGPEFLTYFQNEAQLEKSRLLSDRFSAERPKGSFSTLEIQRTEQGDSAMYLCASSFWDRDEQFFGPGTRLTVL.

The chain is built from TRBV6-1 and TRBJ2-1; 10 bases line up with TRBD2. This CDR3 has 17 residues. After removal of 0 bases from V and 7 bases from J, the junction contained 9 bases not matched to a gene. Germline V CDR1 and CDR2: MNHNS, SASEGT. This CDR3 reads CASSEARASGRKNEQFF. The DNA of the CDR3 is TGTGCCAGCAGTGAAGCGAGGGCTAGCGGGAGAAAAAATGAGCAGTTCTTC.

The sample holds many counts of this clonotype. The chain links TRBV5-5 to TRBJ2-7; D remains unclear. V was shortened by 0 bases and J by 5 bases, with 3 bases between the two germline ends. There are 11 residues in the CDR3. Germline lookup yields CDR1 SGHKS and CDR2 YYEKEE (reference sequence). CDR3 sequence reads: CASSLEDEQYF. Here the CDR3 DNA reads TGTGCCAGCAGCTTGGAGGACGAGCAGTACTTC.

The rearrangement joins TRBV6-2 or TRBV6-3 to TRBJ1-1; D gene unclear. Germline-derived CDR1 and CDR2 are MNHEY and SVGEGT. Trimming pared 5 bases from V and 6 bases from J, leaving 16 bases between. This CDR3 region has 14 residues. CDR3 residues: CASSGPRGNAEAFF. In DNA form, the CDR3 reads TGTGCCAGCAGTGGTCCCCGGGGAAACGCTGAAGCTTTCTTT.

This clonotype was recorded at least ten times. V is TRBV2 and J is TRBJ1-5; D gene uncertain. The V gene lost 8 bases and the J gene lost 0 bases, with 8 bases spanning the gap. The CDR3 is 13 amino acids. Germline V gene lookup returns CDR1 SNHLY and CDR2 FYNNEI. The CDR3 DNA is TGTGCCAGCTCATGGCGTAGCAATCAGCCCCAGCATTTT. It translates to CASSWRSNQPQHF.

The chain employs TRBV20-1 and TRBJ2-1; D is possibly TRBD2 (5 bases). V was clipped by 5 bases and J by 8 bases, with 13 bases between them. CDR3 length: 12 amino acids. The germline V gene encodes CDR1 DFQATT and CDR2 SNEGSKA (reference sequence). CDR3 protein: CSARPYGDEQFF. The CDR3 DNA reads TGCAGTGCTCGCCCCTACGGGGATGAGCAGTTCTTC.

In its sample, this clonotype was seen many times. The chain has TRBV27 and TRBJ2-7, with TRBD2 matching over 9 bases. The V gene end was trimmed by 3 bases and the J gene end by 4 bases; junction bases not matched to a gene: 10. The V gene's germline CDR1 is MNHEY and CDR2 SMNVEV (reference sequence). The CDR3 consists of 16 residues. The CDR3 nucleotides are TGTGCCAGCAGTTTTAGTCTAGCGGGACTCGTTTACGAGCAGTACTTC. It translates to CASSFSLAGLVYEQYF.

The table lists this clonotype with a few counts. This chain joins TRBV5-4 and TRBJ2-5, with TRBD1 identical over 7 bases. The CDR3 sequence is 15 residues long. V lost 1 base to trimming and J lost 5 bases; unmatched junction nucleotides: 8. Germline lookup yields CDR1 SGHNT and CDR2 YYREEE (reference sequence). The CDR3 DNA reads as TGTGCCAGCAGCTTGCTGGGACAGCCCGACGAGACCCAGTACTTC. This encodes CASSLLGQPDETQYF.

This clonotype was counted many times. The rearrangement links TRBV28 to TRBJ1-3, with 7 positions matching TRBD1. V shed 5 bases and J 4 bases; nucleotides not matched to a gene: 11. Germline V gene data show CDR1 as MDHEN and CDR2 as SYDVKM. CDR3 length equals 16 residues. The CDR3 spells CASSMTGKGVGNTIYF. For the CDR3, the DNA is TGTGCCAGCAGTATGACAGGGAAGGGTGTAGGAAACACCATATATTTT.

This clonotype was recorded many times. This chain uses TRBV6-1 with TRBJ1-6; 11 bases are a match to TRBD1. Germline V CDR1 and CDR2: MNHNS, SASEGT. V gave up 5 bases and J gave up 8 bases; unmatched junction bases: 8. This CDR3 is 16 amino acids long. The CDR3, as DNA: TGTGCCAGCAGTCTTTACCCGGGACAGGGGGATTCACCCCTCCACTTT. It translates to CASSLYPGQGDSPLHF.

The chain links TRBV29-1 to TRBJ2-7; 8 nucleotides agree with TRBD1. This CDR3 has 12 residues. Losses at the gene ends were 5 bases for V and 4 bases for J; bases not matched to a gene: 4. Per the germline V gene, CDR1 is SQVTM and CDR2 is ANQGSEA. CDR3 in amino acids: CSVQGATYEQYF. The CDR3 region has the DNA TGCAGCGTTCAGGGGGCTACTTACGAGCAGTACTTC.

The CDR3 protein is CASSFTRGSTGELFF. DNA of the CDR3: TGTGCCAGCAGCTTTACGAGGGGCAGCACCGGGGAGCTGTTTTTT. The rearrangement links TRBV13 to TRBJ2-2; either TRBD1 or TRBD2 may fit D (5 bases each). V gave up 3 bases and J gave up 4 bases, with 12 bases separating them. Germline V lookup: CDR1 PRHDT, CDR2 FYEKMQ (reference sequence). This CDR3 has 15 residues.

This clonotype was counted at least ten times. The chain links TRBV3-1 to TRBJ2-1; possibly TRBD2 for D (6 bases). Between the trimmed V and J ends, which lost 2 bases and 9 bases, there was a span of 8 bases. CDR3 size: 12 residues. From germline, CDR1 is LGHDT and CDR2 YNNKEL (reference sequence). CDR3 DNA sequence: TGTGCCAGCAGCCAACCGGGACTTGAGCAGTTCTTC. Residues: CASSQPGLEQFF.

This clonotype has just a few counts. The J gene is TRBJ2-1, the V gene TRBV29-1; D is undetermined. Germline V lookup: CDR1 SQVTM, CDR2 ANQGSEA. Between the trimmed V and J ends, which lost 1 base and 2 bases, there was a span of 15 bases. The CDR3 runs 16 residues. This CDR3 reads CSVEGLVPWAYNEQFF. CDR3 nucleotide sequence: TGCAGCGTTGAAGGGCTAGTTCCGTGGGCCTACAATGAGCAGTTCTTC.

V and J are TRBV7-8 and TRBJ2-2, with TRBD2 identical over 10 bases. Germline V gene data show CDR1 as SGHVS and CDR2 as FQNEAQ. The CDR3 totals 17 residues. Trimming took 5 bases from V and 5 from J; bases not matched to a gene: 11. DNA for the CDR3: TGTGCCAGCAGCCCCGGAGGATTAGCGGGAGGAACCGGGGAGCTGTTTTTT. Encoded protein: CASSPGGLAGGTGELFF.

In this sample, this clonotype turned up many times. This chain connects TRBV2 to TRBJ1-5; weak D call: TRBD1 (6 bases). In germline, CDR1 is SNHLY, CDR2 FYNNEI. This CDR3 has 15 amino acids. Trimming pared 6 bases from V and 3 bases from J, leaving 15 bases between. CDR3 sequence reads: CASRRGIDYNQPQHF. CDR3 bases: TGTGCCAGCAGGAGGGGGATTGATTACAATCAGCCCCAGCATTTT.

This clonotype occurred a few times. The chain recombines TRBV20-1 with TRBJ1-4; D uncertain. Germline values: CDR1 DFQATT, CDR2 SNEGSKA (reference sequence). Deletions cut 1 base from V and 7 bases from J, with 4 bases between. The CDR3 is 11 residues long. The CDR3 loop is CSARVGEKLFF. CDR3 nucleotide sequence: TGCAGTGCTAGAGTGGGTGAAAAACTGTTTTTT.

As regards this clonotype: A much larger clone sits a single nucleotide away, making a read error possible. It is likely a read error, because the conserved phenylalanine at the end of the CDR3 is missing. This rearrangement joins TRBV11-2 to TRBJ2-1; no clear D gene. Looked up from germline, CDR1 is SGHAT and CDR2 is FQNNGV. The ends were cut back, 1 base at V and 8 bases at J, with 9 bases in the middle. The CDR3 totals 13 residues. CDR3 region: CASSLASRDEQFY. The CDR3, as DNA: TGTGCCAGCAGCTTAGCGTCTAGGGATGAGCAGTTCTAC.

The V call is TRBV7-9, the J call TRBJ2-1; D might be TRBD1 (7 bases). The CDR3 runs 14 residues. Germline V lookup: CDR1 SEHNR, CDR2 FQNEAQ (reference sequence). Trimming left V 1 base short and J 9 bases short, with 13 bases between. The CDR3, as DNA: TGTGCCAGCAGCTTAGTGACAGGGAGGCCTGAGCAGTTCTTC. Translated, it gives CASSLVTGRPEQFF.

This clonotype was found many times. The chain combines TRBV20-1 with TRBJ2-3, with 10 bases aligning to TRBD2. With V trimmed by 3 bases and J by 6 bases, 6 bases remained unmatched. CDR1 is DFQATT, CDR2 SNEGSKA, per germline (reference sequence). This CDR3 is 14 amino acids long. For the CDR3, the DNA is TGCAGTGCTAGCCTAGCGGGAGTTCGGGATACGCAGTATTTT. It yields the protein CSASLAGVRDTQYF.

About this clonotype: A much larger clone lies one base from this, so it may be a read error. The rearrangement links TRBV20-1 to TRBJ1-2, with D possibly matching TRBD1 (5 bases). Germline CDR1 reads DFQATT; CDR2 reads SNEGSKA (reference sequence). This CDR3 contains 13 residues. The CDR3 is CSATSPTGYGYSF. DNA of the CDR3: TGCAGTGCCACATCCCCCACAGGATATGGCTACAGCTTC.

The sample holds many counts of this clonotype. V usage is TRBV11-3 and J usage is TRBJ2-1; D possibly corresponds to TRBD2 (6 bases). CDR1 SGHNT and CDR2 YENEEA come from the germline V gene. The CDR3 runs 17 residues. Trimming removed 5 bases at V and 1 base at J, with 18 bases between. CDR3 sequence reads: CASSPAGWAGSYNEQFF. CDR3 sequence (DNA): TGTGCCAGCAGCCCGGCTGGTTGGGCGGGATCCTACAATGAGCAGTTCTTC.

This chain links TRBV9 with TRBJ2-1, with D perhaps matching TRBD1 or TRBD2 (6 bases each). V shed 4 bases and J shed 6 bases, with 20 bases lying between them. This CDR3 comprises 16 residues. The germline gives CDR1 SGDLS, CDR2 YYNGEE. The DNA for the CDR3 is TGTGCCAGCAGCTCCCTGGGGGGCGGGACGGGCAATGAGCAGTTCTTC. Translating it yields CASSSLGGGTGNEQFF.